The next 15 T cell receptor beta chains were all read from a single sample in a study of blood T cell repertoires in COVID-19. Libraries were prepared by immunoSEQ multiplex PCR; TCRdb keeps only in-frame clonotypes and omits some of them. The sample holds 150,000 to 200,000 clones, almost 85% seen once. Input material: PBMCs or T cells enriched from blood (not recorded which). The receptors originated from a man aged 45-65 years who had recovered from COVID-19.

The CDR3 sequence: CASSSLTLSTDTQYF. CDR3 bases: TGTGCCAGCAGTTCCCTGACTCTTAGCACAGATACGCAGTATTTT. The chain joins TRBV27 to TRBJ2-3; no clear D. This CDR3 is 15 amino acids long. V lost 4 bases and J lost 0, with 11 bases in between. The V gene's germline CDR1 is MNHEY and CDR2 SMNVEV (reference sequence).

The DNA of the CDR3 is TGCGCCAGCAGCTTGATGGGGGGAGATACGCAGTATTTT. Translation: CASSLMGGDTQYF. The chain joins TRBV5-1 to TRBJ2-3, with a weak D call TRBD2 (6 bases). In germline, CDR1 is SGHRS, CDR2 YFSETQ. CDR3 length equals 13 residues. The V end was cut by 1 base, the J end by 5 bases, with 8 bases between.

This clone has a single count. The V and J genes are TRBV30 and TRBJ1-4; 9 bases match TRBD1. The CDR3 runs to 13 residues. The germline V gene encodes CDR1 GTSNPN and CDR2 SVGIG (reference sequence). Trimming took 5 bases from V and 8 from J; bases not matched to a gene: 6. CDR3 sequence reads: CAWGGQGEEKLFF. CDR3 DNA sequence: TGTGCCTGGGGGGGACAGGGAGAGGAAAAACTGTTTTTT.

The CDR3 DNA reads as TGTGCCAGCTCACCTAGGACAGGCCCCAACGAGCAGTACTTC. The encoded protein is CASSPRTGPNEQYF. The chain carries TRBV18 and TRBJ2-7, with 7 bases fitting TRBD1. CDR3 size: 14 residues. Losses at the gene ends were 3 bases for V and 5 bases for J; bases not matched to a gene: 7. CDR1 and CDR2 from the germline V gene are KGHSH and LQKENI.

The chain is built from TRBV5-4 and TRBJ2-1, with TRBD2 matching 7 bases. The CDR3 length is 16 residues. Germline CDR1 and CDR2: SGHNT and YYREEE (reference sequence). Trimming cost V 3 bases and J 1 base; bases outside gene matches: 7. The CDR3 protein is CASSSGGGGSYNEQFF. CDR3 DNA sequence: TGTGCCAGCAGCTCGGGCGGCGGGGGATCCTACAATGAGCAGTTCTTC.

This chain joins TRBV24-1 and TRBJ2-7; 9 bases fit TRBD1. The J segment lost 6 bases and the V segment lost 5 bases, leaving 10 bases of the junction unmatched. The germline CDR1 and CDR2 sequences are KGHDR and SFDVKD. CDR3 length equals 15 residues. This chain's CDR3 is CATSGGQGGVAEQYF. As DNA, the CDR3 is TGTGCCACCAGTGGGGGACAGGGAGGAGTTGCCGAGCAGTACTTC.

CDR3 sequence (DNA): TGTGCCGCATCCCCACAGGGGGCTTCTGTGAACACTGAAGCTTTCTTT. This codes for CAASPQGASVNTEAFF. The chain carries TRBV10-3 and TRBJ1-1, with 9 bases lining up with TRBD1. The CDR3 consists of 16 residues. Per the germline V gene, CDR1 is ENHRY and CDR2 is SYGVKD. V was pared by 11 bases and J by 0 bases, with 13 bases of the junction left unmatched.

The chain combines TRBV28 with TRBJ2-3; the match to TRBD2 covers 13 bases. The CDR3 is made up of 15 amino acids. With 9 bases clipped from V and 0 bases from J, the junction kept 3 bases outside the gene matches. The V gene's germline CDR1 is MDHEN and CDR2 SYDVKM. The CDR3 DNA sequence: TGTGCCAGTGGGACTAGCGGGGACAGCACAGATACGCAGTATTTT. Its protein is CASGTSGDSTDTQYF.

The chain carries TRBV19 and TRBJ2-1; no clear D gene. Deletions cut 1 base from V and 6 bases from J, with 22 bases between. The CDR3 has 18 amino acids. CDR1 and CDR2 from the germline V gene are LNHDA and SQIVND (reference sequence). CDR3 in amino acids: CASSIAPPLSRVFNEQFF. As DNA, the CDR3 is TGTGCCAGTAGTATAGCCCCTCCCCTCTCACGGGTTTTCAATGAGCAGTTCTTC.

In nucleotides, the CDR3 is TGTGCCAGCTGCAACAGGCGATGGGAGACCCAGTACTTC. Protein: CASCNRRWETQYF. The V and J genes are TRBV27 and TRBJ2-5; D is possibly TRBD1 (5 bases). V lost 8 bases, J lost 5 bases, and 15 bases lay in between. This CDR3 comprises 13 residues. The germline V gene has CDR1 MNHEY and CDR2 SMNVEV (reference sequence).

V and J are TRBV28 and TRBJ1-1, with 11 bases identical to TRBD1. The CDR3 contains 15 residues. The J segment lost 4 bases and the V segment lost 2 bases, leaving 3 bases of the junction unmatched. CDR1 and CDR2 from the germline V gene are MDHEN and SYDVKM. In DNA, the CDR3 is TGTGCCAGCAGTTTAGGGGGACAGGGGGGCACTGAAGCTTTCTTT. This sequence encodes CASSLGGQGGTEAFF.

About this clone: In the same sample, other DNA sequences code for this CDR3. The chain employs TRBV19 and TRBJ1-4; D might be TRBD1 (5 bases). The germline CDR1 and CDR2 sequences are LNHDA and SQIVND (reference sequence). The V and J ends lost 5 bases and 7 bases respectively, with 11 bases between them. The CDR3 is made up of 13 amino acids. DNA of the CDR3: TGTGCCAGTAGTTGGGGGAGGGGTGAAAAACTGTTTTTT. The encoded protein is CASSWGRGEKLFF.

The chain carries TRBV9 and TRBJ2-6; TRBD1 agrees at 7 bases. The ends lost 0 bases at V and 2 bases at J; junction bases unmatched: 11. The CDR3 is 19 amino acids. Per the germline V gene, CDR1 is SGDLS and CDR2 is YYNGEE. The chain's CDR3 is CASSVGRDSLFAGANVLTF. DNA of the CDR3: TGTGCCAGCAGCGTAGGAAGGGACAGCTTATTTGCTGGGGCCAACGTCCTGACTTTC. Filled out from reference TRBV9 and TRBJ2-6, the complete variable domain reads DSGVTQTPKHLITATGQRVTLRCSPRSGDLSVYWYQQSLDQGLQFLIQYYNGEERAKGNILERFSAQQFPDLHSELNLSSLELGDSALYFCASSVGRDSLFAGANVLTFGAGSRLTVL.

The CDR3 bases are TGTGCCAGCAGGCGCACCGGGACAGGGGGGGATGAAGCTTTCTTT. As protein: CASRRTGTGGDEAFF. The chain joins TRBV28 to TRBJ1-1; 11 bases line up with TRBD1. The CDR3 consists of 15 residues. CDR1 MDHEN and CDR2 SYDVKM come from the germline V gene. Trimming removed 6 bases from V and 7 bases from J; junction bases left unmatched: 10.

The rearrangement joins TRBV7-9 to TRBJ2-7; D not resolved. V was pared by 4 bases and J by 2 bases, with 12 bases between. The CDR3 loop spans 14 amino acids. From germline, CDR1 is SEHNR and CDR2 FQNEAQ (reference sequence). The CDR3 region is CASSSSAGAYEQYF. The CDR3 DNA is TGTGCCAGCAGCTCTTCTGCTGGAGCCTACGAGCAGTACTTC.